Below are 20 T cell receptor beta chains sequenced from a single sample in a study of T cells in Graves' hyperthyroidism and ophthalmopathy. There were TCR beta CDR3 regions amplified from RNA transcripts. Using the HTBI primer set, a first-round RT-PCR was run on the TCR CDR3. TCRdb re-called the multiplex PCR reads through MiXCR, storing one row per CDR3 protein. The sample gives about 770,000 distinct CDR3 sequences, roughly 20% of which show up once; 16% is in the top ten. The sequenced material came from blood. The receptors were gathered from a woman in her fifties or sixties with Graves' hyperthyroidism that later progressed to Graves' ophthalmopathy.

V and J are TRBV9 and TRBJ1-3; D possibly corresponds to TRBD1 (5 bases). CDR1 SGDLS and CDR2 YYNGEE come from the germline V gene. This CDR3 comprises 14 residues. V lost 3 bases, J lost 0 bases, and 7 bases lay in between. The DNA of the CDR3 is TGTGCCAGCAGCGGACAGTACTCTGGAAACACCATATATTTT. This codes for CASSGQYSGNTIYF.

The J gene is TRBJ1-3, the V gene TRBV20-1; D unclear. The V gene's germline CDR1 is DFQATT and CDR2 SNEGSKA (reference sequence). This CDR3 is built from 15 residues. The V end lost 5 bases, the J end lost 0 bases, and 14 bases lay between the germline ends. CDR3 region: CSAEPDYSSGNTIYF. The CDR3 bases are TGCAGTGCTGAACCGGACTACAGCTCTGGAAACACCATATATTTT.

This clonotype was recorded a few times. The chain has TRBV5-1 and TRBJ2-3; D possibly corresponds to TRBD2 (5 bases). Germline V gives CDR1 SGHRS, CDR2 YFSETQ. The CDR3 spans 14 residues. Trimming removed 0 bases from V and 6 bases from J, with 11 bases in between. The CDR3 DNA reads TGCGCCAGCAGCTTGGACCCTCCGGGGGATACGCAGTATTTT. Translating it yields CASSLDPPGDTQYF.

The V call is TRBV5-1, the J call TRBJ1-3, with 7 positions matching TRBD1. The junction had 7 bases not matched to a gene; V was cut back by 2 bases and J by 8 bases. The CDR3 length is 14 residues. From germline, CDR1 is SGHRS and CDR2 YFSETQ. CDR3 sequence (DNA): TGCGCCAGCAGCTTAGGACAGGCATGGGACACCATATATTTT. Its protein is CASSLGQAWDTIYF. The whole variable domain, remainder taken from reference TRBV5-1 and TRBJ1-3, is KAGVTQTPRYLIKTRGQQVTLSCSPISGHRSVSWYQQTPGQGLQFLFEYFSETQRNKGNFPGRFSGRQFSNSRSEMNVSTLELGDSALYLCASSLGQAWDTIYFGEGSWLTVV.

This clonotype showed up many times. The chain is built from TRBV5-1 and TRBJ1-1; D is uncertain. V gave up 4 bases and J gave up 3 bases, with 10 bases separating them. CDR1 is SGHRS, CDR2 YFSETQ, per germline. The CDR3 runs 13 residues. CDR3 sequence (DNA): TGCGCCAGCAGCGCGATCAAGGACACTGAAGCTTTCTTT. Amino acid sequence: CASSAIKDTEAFF.

The sample holds a few counts of this clonotype. The chain combines TRBV6-1 with TRBJ2-1, with TRBD2 identical over 11 bases. This CDR3 is 15 amino acids long. Losses at the gene ends were 3 bases for V and 8 bases for J; bases not matched to a gene: 6. Germline loops: CDR1 MNHNS, CDR2 SASEGT. CDR3 sequence: CASSDFSGGVYEQFF. The CDR3 bases are TGTGCCAGCAGTGACTTTAGCGGGGGGGTCTATGAGCAGTTCTTC.

The gene calls are TRBV4-1 and TRBJ2-1; TRBD1 matches 9 bases. This CDR3 has 15 amino acids. The V segment lost 2 bases and the J segment 2 bases; nucleotides outside the gene matches: 1. Germline lookup yields CDR1 MGHRA and CDR2 YSYEKL. CDR3 in amino acids: CASSQRQGAYNEQFF. The CDR3 nucleotides are TGCGCCAGCAGCCAACGACAGGGGGCCTACAATGAGCAGTTCTTC.

This clonotype was counted a few times. V and J are TRBV30 and TRBJ1-2; maybe TRBD1 (5 bases). CDR3 length: 14 amino acids. V lost 2 bases to trimming and J lost 4 bases, with 14 bases between them. Per germline, CDR1 GTSNPN and CDR2 SVGIG (reference sequence). The CDR3 DNA reads TGTGCCTGGAGTACCGGGGCCAGCTTCTATGGCTACACCTTC. It specifies CAWSTGASFYGYTF.

This clonotype was counted at least ten times. The chain employs TRBV11-2 and TRBJ1-2; perhaps TRBD1 as D (6 bases). The ends were cut back, 2 bases at V and 8 bases at J, with 18 bases in the middle. The CDR3 extends over 15 amino acids. The germline gives CDR1 SGHAT, CDR2 FQNNGV. In DNA, the CDR3 is TGTGCCAGCAGCTTATCTTTTCGGGGGGCTGAAGGCTACACCTTC. Its protein product is CASSLSFRGAEGYTF.

This clonotype was seen repeatedly, ten times or more. The chain is built from TRBV20-1 and TRBJ1-5, with D perhaps matching TRBD1 (6 bases). The CDR3 is 14 amino acids. Germline CDR1 is DFQATT and CDR2 is SNEGSKA (reference sequence). Trimming pared 4 bases from V and 7 bases from J, leaving 17 bases between. The CDR3 sequence: CSAIQTGGGQPQHF. The DNA of the CDR3 is TGCAGTGCTATCCAGACGGGGGGCGGACAGCCCCAGCATTTT.

This clonotype was detected a few times. This chain connects TRBV13 to TRBJ2-7, with unresolved D. This CDR3 is built from 15 residues. Germline V lookup: CDR1 PRHDT, CDR2 FYEKMQ (reference sequence). Trimming removed 2 bases at V and 3 bases at J, with 14 bases between. Written as DNA, the CDR3 is TGTGCCAGCAGCTTAATTACAGATCCTTACTACGAGCAGTACTTC. It is translated as CASSLITDPYYEQYF.

This clonotype was detected a few times. The chain carries TRBV7-6 and TRBJ2-1; D is tentatively TRBD1 or TRBD2 (5 bases each). V dropped 5 bases and J dropped 5 bases, with 16 bases sitting between them. This CDR3 comprises 15 residues. Germline V gene sequence: CDR1 SGHVS, CDR2 FNYEAQ. The CDR3 loop reads CASSDRDPSDNEQFF. CDR3 nucleotides: TGTGCCAGCAGCGACCGGGACCCCAGTGACAATGAGCAGTTCTTC.

This clonotype was counted ten times or more. The gene calls are TRBV11-2 and TRBJ2-7; no definite D call. The CDR3 has 16 amino acids. The V end was cut by 5 bases, the J end by 0 bases, with 17 bases between. The germline CDR1 and CDR2 sequences are SGHAT and FQNNGV. The CDR3 DNA sequence: TGTGCCAGCAGCCAAAAGGTCGCCTTTAGCTCCTACGAGCAGTACTTC. This codes for CASSQKVAFSSYEQYF. Full variable domain (missing parts from reference TRBV11-2 and TRBJ2-7): EAGVAQSPRYKIIEKRQSVAFWCNPISGHATLYWYQQILGQGPKLLIQFQNNGVVDDSQLPKDRFSAERLKGVDSTLKIQPAKLEDSAVYLCASSQKVAFSSYEQYFGPGTRLTVT.

V and J are TRBV7-8 and TRBJ1-4; D gene uncertain. The V gene's germline CDR1 is SGHVS and CDR2 FQNEAQ. This CDR3 contains 16 residues. The ends were cut back, 3 bases at V and 3 bases at J, with 14 bases in the middle. The chain's CDR3 is CASSFPRTGPNEKLFF. CDR3 in DNA: TGTGCCAGCAGCTTTCCACGGACTGGCCCTAATGAAAAACTGTTTTTT.

This clonotype was observed many times. The chain links TRBV10-3 to TRBJ1-2; D gene unclear. This CDR3 spans 15 amino acids. CDR1 is ENHRY, CDR2 SYGVKD, per germline. Between the trimmed V and J ends, which lost 8 bases and 1 base, there was a span of 17 bases. CDR3 amino acids: CAIASESVGNYGYTF. In DNA form, the CDR3 reads TGTGCCATCGCATCTGAGAGTGTGGGTAACTATGGCTACACCTTC.

The chain links TRBV2 to TRBJ2-1; 11 nucleotides agree with TRBD2. Germline V CDR1 and CDR2: SNHLY, FYNNEI. The CDR3 totals 16 residues. Trimming took 7 bases from V and 3 from J; bases not matched to a gene: 8. The CDR3 region is CASKLAGALNYNEQFF. The CDR3 DNA reads as TGTGCCAGCAAACTAGCGGGGGCCTTAAACTACAATGAGCAGTTCTTC.

This clonotype appeared a few times. V and J are TRBV27 and TRBJ1-5, with D uncertain. Germline V gene sequence: CDR1 MNHEY, CDR2 SMNVEV (reference sequence). The CDR3 spans 15 residues. Trimming removed 2 bases at V and 5 bases at J, with 13 bases between. In DNA form, the CDR3 reads TGTGCCAGCAGTTTAAGGCGTCGCGTCGATCAGCCCCAGCATTTT. Translating gives CASSLRRRVDQPQHF.

J is TRBJ1-5 and V is TRBV6-1; D call uncertain. Germline assignment: CDR1 MNHNS and CDR2 SASEGT. Trimming stripped 7 bases from V and 6 bases from J, with 13 bases between. CDR3 size: 13 residues. The CDR3 spells CASKGGPGQPQHF. The CDR3 nucleotides are TGTGCCAGCAAGGGTGGGCCCGGTCAGCCCCAGCATTTT.

In this sample, this clonotype turned up a few times. The chain links TRBV30 to TRBJ2-5, with TRBD2 as a possible D gene (5 bases). Looked up from germline, CDR1 is GTSNPN and CDR2 is SVGIG (reference sequence). The CDR3 is made up of 12 amino acids. V lost 3 bases and J 0 bases, leaving 5 bases between the germline ends. Written as DNA, the CDR3 is TGTGCCTGGAGCGGGAACCAAGAGACCCAGTACTTC. It yields the protein CAWSGNQETQYF. Drawing the rest from reference TRBV30 and TRBJ2-5, the complete variable domain is SQTIHQWPATLVQPVGSPLSLECTVEGTSNPNLYWYRQAAGRGLQLLFYSVGIGQISSEVPQNLSASRPQDRQFILSSKKLLLSDSGFYLCAWSGNQETQYFGPGTRLLVL.

This clonotype appeared many times. CDR3 bases: TGTGCCAGCAGCCAAGGGTATAATTCACCCCTCCACTTT. Amino acids: CASSQGYNSPLHF. The chain combines TRBV3-1 with TRBJ1-6, with D uncertain. The CDR3 length is 13 residues. V was pared by 1 base and J by 4 bases, with 2 bases between. Germline CDR1 and CDR2: LGHDT and YNNKEL (reference sequence).